This T cell receptor beta chain comes out of a study of T-cell reconstitution after alpha-beta-depleted transplantation in children. A library of TCRbeta sequences, prepared with unique molecular identifiers, was generated. TCRdb analysed the PCR reads with MiXCR anew, one entry per CDR3 protein. The sample lists 90,000 to 100,000 distinct CDR3 sequences, 12% occurring once. Germline lookup yields CDR1 LGHNA and CDR2 YNFKEQ. Between the trimmed V and J ends, which lost 0 bases and 3 bases, there was a span of 9 bases. This CDR3 has 14 residues. This clonotype has at least ten counts. Sequencing used PBMCs from the stem cell graft donor, obtained from the stem cell graft. The receptor's source is a human donor who donated a stem cell graft to a child with inherited bone marrow failure. The rearrangement uses TRBV4-2 and TRBJ2-7, with D possibly being TRBD1 (6 bases). The CDR3 here is CASSQDEGVYEQYF. CDR3 bases: TGTGCCAGCAGCCAAGACGAGGGGGTCTACGAGCAGTACTTC.